This T cell receptor (beta chain) was observed in a study of cytomegalovirus exposure and HLA in healthy donors. The CDR3 totals 15 residues. The V and J ends lost 4 bases and 12 bases, in that order; junction bases with no gene match: 16. Per germline, CDR1 SGHRS and CDR2 YFSETQ. PCR was performed using 60 Vbeta and 13 Jbeta primers. Sequencing used immunoSEQ multiplex PCR; TCRdb keeps in-frame clones, though not all of them. In the table there are about 190,000 clones, around 75% of which are singletons. Input material: PBMCs. The chain uses TRBV5-1 and TRBJ2-1; 7 bases are a match to TRBD1. This TCR derives from a woman younger than 45 in good health and CMV-seropositive. The CDR3 loop is CASSAETGKSEWQFF. The CDR3 coding sequence is TGCGCCAGCAGCGCCGAGACAGGGAAATCGGAGTGGCAGTTCTTC.